A single sample gave rise to the 17 T cell receptor beta chains below, sequenced in a study of control samples from healthy donors and cancer patients. The repertoire was sequenced with immunoSEQ multiplex PCR; TCRdb's copy has only in-frame clones and lacks some. The table records around 12,000 clones, about 92% of them present only once. Sequenced sample: PBMCs. Receptors originate from a man at least 80 years old with lung cancer.

J is TRBJ1-5 and V is TRBV16, with a tentative D call TRBD1 (5 bases). CDR1 and CDR2 (germline): KGHSY, FQNENV. V was pared by 4 bases and J by 5 bases, with 15 bases between. The CDR3 runs 15 residues. The CDR3 is CASSLGGNWHQPQHF. The CDR3 region has the DNA TGTGCCAGCAGCCTGGGGGGGAACTGGCATCAGCCCCAGCATTTT.

V gene TRBV7-2 combines with J gene TRBJ2-5; a possible D gene is TRBD2 (6 bases). Per the germline V gene, CDR1 is SGHTA and CDR2 is FQGNSA. V lost 6 bases and J lost 7, with 9 bases in between. The CDR3 is made up of 11 amino acids. In nucleotides, the CDR3 is TGTGCCAGCAGGGGGGGAGGGACCCAGTACTTC. This gives the protein CASRGGGTQYF.

This chain links TRBV6-5 with TRBJ1-1; D is ambiguous. V was cut by 0 bases and J by 1 base, with 6 bases left in between. Looked up from germline, CDR1 is MNHEY and CDR2 is SVGAGI. The CDR3 totals 14 residues. CDR3 region: CASSYSTGNTEAFF. For the CDR3, the DNA is TGTGCCAGCAGTTACTCGACGGGGAACACTGAAGCTTTCTTT.

The rearrangement links TRBV7-2 to TRBJ1-2; TRBD1 matches 10 bases. Germline-derived CDR1 and CDR2 are SGHTA and FQGNSA. Trimming cost V 6 bases and J 4 bases; bases outside gene matches: 14. The CDR3 has 17 amino acids. CDR3 sequence reads: CASRSRDRGTLGYGYTF. Written as DNA, the CDR3 is TGTGCCAGCAGGTCCCGGGACAGGGGAACCTTGGGCTATGGCTACACCTTC.

The chain carries TRBV7-8 and TRBJ1-5; 8 nucleotides agree with TRBD1. In germline, CDR1 is SGHVS, CDR2 FQNEAQ. The CDR3 consists of 15 residues. The V segment lost 5 bases and the J segment 5 bases; nucleotides outside the gene matches: 8. This CDR3 reads CASSPYAGGDQPQHF. The CDR3 nucleotides read TGTGCCAGCAGCCCATATGCAGGGGGCGATCAGCCCCAGCATTTT.

The chain uses TRBV20-1 and TRBJ1-1, with D possibly being TRBD1 (6 bases). The CDR3 has 11 residues. The V gene lost 6 bases and the J gene lost 9 bases, with 14 bases spanning the gap. Germline-derived CDR1 and CDR2 are DFQATT and SNEGSKA (reference sequence). Written as DNA, the CDR3 is TGCAGTGCCAAACGGGACATAAAAGCTTTCTTT. Translating it yields CSAKRDIKAFF.

This clone was seen a single time. The chain joins TRBV28 to TRBJ1-6, with TRBD1 matching 7 bases. J gave up 7 bases and V 5 bases, and 5 bases lay outside the gene matches. This CDR3 has 14 amino acids. Germline V lookup: CDR1 MDHEN, CDR2 SYDVKM. The CDR3 DNA sequence: TGTGCCAGCAGTCCCCGACAGGGAAATTCACCCCTCCACTTT. Its translation: CASSPRQGNSPLHF.

V usage is TRBV5-1 and J usage is TRBJ2-1, with 7 bases identical to TRBD2. Germline assignment: CDR1 SGHRS and CDR2 YFSETQ. The CDR3 extends over 15 amino acids. Trimming cost V 4 bases and J 0 bases; bases outside gene matches: 4. The CDR3 sequence is CASSPGGYSYNEQFF. The CDR3 DNA is TGCGCCAGCAGCCCCGGGGGGTACTCCTACAATGAGCAGTTCTTC.

The V call is TRBV7-2, the J call TRBJ1-1, with D possibly being TRBD1 (5 bases). The germline V gene has CDR1 SGHTA and CDR2 FQGNSA. Trimming stripped 0 bases from V and 4 bases from J, with 12 bases between. This CDR3 contains 15 residues. The chain's CDR3 is CASSLAMTDSTEAFF. For the CDR3, the DNA is TGTGCCAGCAGCTTAGCCATGACAGATAGCACTGAAGCTTTCTTT.

V and J are TRBV5-4 and TRBJ2-3, with 7 bases lining up with TRBD2. Germline V gives CDR1 SGHNT, CDR2 YYREEE (reference sequence). The V and J ends lost 4 bases and 0 bases, in that order; junction bases with no gene match: 8. CDR3 length: 16 residues. CDR3 amino acids: CASSLGTTRSTDTQYF. The CDR3 nucleotides read TGTGCCAGCAGCCTCGGGACTACCCGTAGCACAGATACGCAGTATTTT.

The rearrangement links TRBV7-3 to TRBJ2-1; TRBD1 aligns across 7 bases. The CDR3 extends over 14 amino acids. Germline assignment: CDR1 SGHTA and CDR2 FQGTGA. V dropped 2 bases and J dropped 6; count of bases not matched to a gene: 4. Here the CDR3 reads CASSLDRVANEQFF. DNA of the CDR3: TGTGCCAGCAGCTTAGACAGGGTAGCCAATGAGCAGTTCTTC.

For the CDR3, the DNA is TGTGCCAGCAGTAGGCAGGAGGGTGAGACCCAGTACTTC. Its translation is CASSRQEGETQYF. The rearrangement links TRBV27 to TRBJ2-5, with D possibly TRBD2 on 6 matching bases. This CDR3 region has 13 residues. Germline lookup yields CDR1 MNHEY and CDR2 SMNVEV (reference sequence). Trimming removed 5 bases from V and 5 bases from J, with 12 bases in between.

The chain has TRBV12-3 or TRBV12-4 and TRBJ2-7; possibly TRBD2 for D (6 bases). V was cut by 7 bases and J by 1 base, with 11 bases left in between. The CDR3 extends over 13 amino acids. CDR3 amino acids: CASTVTSSYEQYF. CDR3 coding DNA: TGTGCCAGCACTGTGACTAGTTCCTACGAGCAGTACTTC.

The chain recombines TRBV4-3 with TRBJ1-4; 7 bases are shared with TRBD1. The CDR3 covers 16 residues. Germline values: CDR1 LGHNA, CDR2 YSLEER. J was trimmed by 7 bases and V by 2 bases; bases with no gene match: 10. The CDR3 is CASSQTTGARGEKLFF. The CDR3 DNA sequence: TGCGCCAGCAGCCAAACCACAGGGGCGAGGGGTGAAAAACTGTTTTTT.

This clone has just one count. The CDR3 reads CASSQVGRELFF. As DNA, the CDR3 is TGTGCCAGCAGTCAGGTGGGGAGGGAGCTGTTTTTT. The genes are TRBV7-3 and TRBJ2-2; D is ambiguous. There are 12 residues in the CDR3. The V end lost 6 bases, the J end lost 9 bases, and 11 bases lay between the germline ends. Germline V CDR1 and CDR2: SGHTA, FQGTGA.

V is TRBV6-6 and J is TRBJ2-3; 8 bases map to TRBD2. This CDR3 comprises 16 residues. V shed 4 bases and J 2 bases; nucleotides not matched to a gene: 8. Germline CDR1 reads MNHNY; CDR2 reads SVGAGI (reference sequence). DNA for the CDR3: TGTGCCAGCAGTTTCCCAGCGGGGGTGTACACAGATACGCAGTATTTT. It yields the protein CASSFPAGVYTDTQYF.

This clone was observed a handful of times. The V and J genes are TRBV4-3 and TRBJ2-1; D may correspond to TRBD1 or TRBD2 (5 bases each). This CDR3 has 15 amino acids. Trimming took 0 bases from V and 2 from J, leaving 8 bases between them. In germline, CDR1 is LGHNA, CDR2 YSLEER. CDR3 sequence (DNA): TGCGCCAGCAGCCAAGACCGGGACGCCTACAATGAGCAGTTCTTC. This sequence encodes CASSQDRDAYNEQFF.